What follows is one T cell receptor (beta chain) and its context. This same CDR3 is encoded by further DNA sequences in the sample. These data originate in a study of cytomegalovirus exposure and HLA in healthy donors. In germline, CDR1 is MNHEY, CDR2 SMNVEV (reference sequence). CDR3 size: 15 residues. The ends were cut back, 5 bases at V and 1 base at J, with 11 bases in the middle. PCR amplification relied on 60 Vbeta primers (plus 13 Jbeta primers). As processed by the authors: The count from a later analysis was 79 million or so unique TCR beta chains, about 9.9 million of them shared. The method was immunoSEQ multiplex PCR; TCRdb's version includes in-frame clones alone and lacks a portion of them. Clone size and the V and J calls come from that table; the DNA yielded D and trimming. The sample has around 210,000 clones, more than 65% seen once.

The rearrangement joins TRBV27 to TRBJ1-4; D might be TRBD1 (6 bases). This clonotype originated in a man aged 50 or older in good health and CMV-seronegative. The sequenced material came from PBMCs. CDR3 DNA sequence: TGTGCCAGCAGTCGCCAGGGGTTAACTAATGAAAAACTGTTTTTT. It codes for CASSRQGLTNEKLFF.